This T cell receptor beta chain was obtained from a study of blood T cells in healthy people across ages. CDR3 length equals 14 residues. V was clipped by 4 bases and J by 2 bases, with 14 bases between them. Germline assignment: CDR1 DFQATT and CDR2 SNEGSKA (reference sequence). Donors gave around 10 milliliters of peripheral blood apiece. Combining a sample-barcoded 5' primer with a J-beta primer mix, a second PCR ran for roughly 7 to 12 cycles. Each CDR3 protein is one row after TCRdb ran MiXCR on the 5' RACE reads. Of around 700,000 distinct CDR3 sequences listed, 20% to 30% are singletons. This sample was also put to use in a study of T cells of mothers and their children. Per that paper: In each mother, TCR beta CDR3 reads exceeded 8.5 million; in each child, they numbered approximately 3 million.

Sequences were obtained from blood. This TCR was recovered from a boy younger than 18 in good health. The chain links TRBV20-1 to TRBJ1-2; a weak D match, TRBD1 (5 bases). The CDR3, as DNA: TGCAGTGCTACCCTCCGAGACAGCAACTATGGCTACACCTTC. It encodes CSATLRDSNYGYTF.